These 3 T cell receptor beta chains came from one sample sequenced in a study of cytomegalovirus exposure and HLA in healthy donors. PCR primers comprised 60 Vbeta and 13 Jbeta primers. The assay was immunoSEQ multiplex PCR, and TCRdb's table has in-frame clones only and misses some. The top ten hold 2.7% of the sample, which has about 41,000 clones, roughly 80% seen once. Sample: PBMCs. These receptor sequences come from a man between 50 and 59 years old in good health and CMV-seronegative.

The chain couples TRBV2 to TRBJ2-1, with 11 bases that match TRBD2. V dropped 4 bases and J dropped 10; count of bases not matched to a gene: 3. Germline V gives CDR1 SNHLY, CDR2 FYNNEI. The CDR3 has 13 residues. The CDR3 coding sequence is TGTGCCAGCAGTGTACTAGCGGGAGCGGAGCAGTTCTTC. Its translation: CASSVLAGAEQFF.

This chain joins TRBV29-1 and TRBJ2-5, with 7 bases matching TRBD2. Germline CDR1 reads SQVTM; CDR2 reads ANQGSEA. The CDR3 extends over 12 amino acids. Trimming removed 6 bases from V and 5 bases from J; junction bases left unmatched: 6. The CDR3 protein is CSVGGAAETQYF. CDR3 coding DNA: TGCAGCGTGGGAGGGGCGGCGGAGACCCAGTACTTC.

J is TRBJ1-2 and V is TRBV2; D is possibly TRBD1 (6 bases). Looked up from germline, CDR1 is SNHLY and CDR2 is FYNNEI. CDR3 size: 15 residues. V lost 6 bases, J lost 3 bases, and 17 bases lay in between. The DNA for the CDR3 is TGTGCCAGCAGACCGGGGTCAGGGGCTTACTATGGCTACACCTTC. Translating it yields CASRPGSGAYYGYTF.